This TCR beta chain came from a study of blood T cell repertoires in COVID-19. Whole-study context: PBMCs, B-cell-depleted T cells, or T cells provided the cDNA or gDNA that made up the material.

CDR1 is MNHNY, CDR2 SVGAGI, per germline (reference sequence). This CDR3 contains 16 residues. Trimming pared 2 bases from V and 7 bases from J, leaving 15 bases between. Original analysis: Amplification of reference gene primers provided the estimated nucleated cell counts. Measured with immunoSEQ multiplex PCR; TCRdb has only the in-frame clones, and not every one. V, J and clone size are those of that table, while D and trimming were read from the DNA. The sample has tens of thousands of clones; 90% are singletons. What was sequenced was peripheral blood. The chain is built from TRBV6-6 and TRBJ1-6, with D unresolved. The TCR sequence derives from a man in his 60s with acute or convalescent COVID-19. The CDR3 DNA follows: TGTGCCAGCAGTTACAGTCTCGGGAGGGAAAATTCACCCCTCCACTTT. This gives the protein CASSYSLGRENSPLHF.